This TCR beta chain was recorded in a study of blood T cell repertoires in COVID-19. Study background: Samples of COVID-19 (acute and convalescent) were obtained from the United States, Italy and Spain. In each case, the material was cDNA or gDNA derived from T cells, B-cell-depleted T cells, or PBMCs.

The assay was immunoSEQ multiplex PCR, and TCRdb's table has in-frame clones only and misses some. The repertoire has 120,000 to 150,000 clones, about 79% of them found once; the top ten carry around 7.2%. V was pared by 5 bases and J by 7 bases, with 12 bases of the junction left unmatched. The CDR3 sequence is 16 residues long. Germline CDR1 is SGHTA and CDR2 is FQGNSA. This receptor was identified in a woman aged 50 to 60 in a cohort sampled during active or convalescent COVID-19. This sequence joins TRBV7-2 and TRBJ2-1, with 9 bases fitting TRBD2. Sequenced material: peripheral blood. The CDR3 nucleotides read TGTGCCAGCAGCGCCCGGGCGCGGGGGGGACCAAATGAGCAGTTCTTC. The encoded protein is CASSARARGGPNEQFF. Together with reference TRBV7-2 and TRBJ2-1, the CDR3 gives the full variable domain: GAGVSQSPSNKVTEKGKDVELRCDPISGHTALYWYRQSLGQGLEFLIYFQGNSAPDKSGLPSDRFSAERTGGSVSTLTIQRTQQEDSAVYLCASSARARGGPNEQFFGPGTRLTVL.